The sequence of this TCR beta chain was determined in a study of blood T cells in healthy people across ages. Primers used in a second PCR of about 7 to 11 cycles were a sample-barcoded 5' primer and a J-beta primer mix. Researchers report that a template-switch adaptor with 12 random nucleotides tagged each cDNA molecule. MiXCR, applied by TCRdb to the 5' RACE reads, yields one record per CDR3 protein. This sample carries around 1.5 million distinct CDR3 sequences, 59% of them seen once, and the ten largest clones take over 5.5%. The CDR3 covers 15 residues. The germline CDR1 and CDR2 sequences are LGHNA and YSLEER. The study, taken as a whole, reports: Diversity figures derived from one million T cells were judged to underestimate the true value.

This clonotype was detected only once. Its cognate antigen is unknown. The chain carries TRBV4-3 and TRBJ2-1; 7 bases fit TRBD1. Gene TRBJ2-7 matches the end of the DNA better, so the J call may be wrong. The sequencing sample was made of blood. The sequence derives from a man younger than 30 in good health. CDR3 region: CASSQDNRGYDEQYF. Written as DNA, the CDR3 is TGCGCCAGCAGCCAAGACAACAGGGGATACGACGAGCAGTACTTC.